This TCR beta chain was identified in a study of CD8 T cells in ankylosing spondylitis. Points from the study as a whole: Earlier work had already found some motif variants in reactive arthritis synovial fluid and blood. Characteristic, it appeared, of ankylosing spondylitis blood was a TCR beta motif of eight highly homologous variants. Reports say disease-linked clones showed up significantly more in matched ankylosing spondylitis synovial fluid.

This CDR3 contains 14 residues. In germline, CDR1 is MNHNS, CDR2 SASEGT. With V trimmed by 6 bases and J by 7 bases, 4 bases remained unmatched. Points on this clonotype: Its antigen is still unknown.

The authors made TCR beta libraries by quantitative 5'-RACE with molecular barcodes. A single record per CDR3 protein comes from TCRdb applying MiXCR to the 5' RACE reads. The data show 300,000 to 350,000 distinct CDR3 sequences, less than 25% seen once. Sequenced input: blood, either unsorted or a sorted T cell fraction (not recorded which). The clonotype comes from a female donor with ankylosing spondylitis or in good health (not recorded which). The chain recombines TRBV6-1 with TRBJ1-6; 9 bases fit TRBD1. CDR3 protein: CASRIGTGNSPLHF. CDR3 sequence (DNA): TGTGCCAGCAGGATAGGGACAGGGAATTCACCCCTCCACTTT.